The T cell receptor beta chain described here comes from a study of post-analysis software for immune sequencing data. Overall study findings and caveats: Higher frequency in patients than in controls was seen for about 5 TRBV segments, with TRBV5-6, TRBV5-1 and TRBV20-1 among them. Clustering by F measure revealed strong co-clustering among samples prepared together in one batch.

The germline gives CDR1 SGHRS, CDR2 YFSETQ. V lost 2 bases and J lost 6; bases outside the gene matches: 8. This CDR3 contains 15 residues. As regards this clonotype: Antigen specificity is unknown.

TCR beta libraries were prepared from cDNA with unique molecular identifiers. TCRdb fed the PCR reads into MiXCR, producing one record per CDR3 protein. The sample consists of hundreds of thousands of distinct CDR3 sequences, around 27% of them appearing once. The gene calls are TRBV5-1 and TRBJ2-5; 9 bases agree with TRBD1. The sequencing input was blood. The clonotype was recovered from a girl aged 10 to 17 with multiple sclerosis. The CDR3 sequence is CASSFQTGGEKTQYF. The CDR3 DNA reads TGCGCCAGCAGCTTCCAAACAGGGGGCGAAAAGACCCAGTACTTC.